This T cell receptor (beta chain) stems from a study of T cells in Graves' hyperthyroidism and ophthalmopathy. The source material, RNA transcripts, was used to amplify TCR beta CDR3 regions. The HTBI primer set drove a first-round RT-PCR of the TCR CDR3. TCRdb passed the multiplex PCR reads through MiXCR, listing each CDR3 protein once. The sample lists about 200,000 distinct CDR3 sequences, roughly a sixth occurring once. If no ophthalmopathy progression occurred within 18 months, Graves' hyperthyroidism was stable. The receptor comes from a woman aged 45 to 65 with Graves' hyperthyroidism. Source material: blood.

CDR3 bases: TGTGCCAGCAGCCCCCGATTTGGGAATGAGCAGTTCTTC. It is translated as CASSPRFGNEQFF. The chain joins TRBV7-2 to TRBJ2-1; D call uncertain. CDR1 and CDR2 (germline): SGHTA, FQGNSA. The germline V and J ends were trimmed by 5 bases and 7 bases, with 12 bases remaining between them. The CDR3 consists of 13 residues.